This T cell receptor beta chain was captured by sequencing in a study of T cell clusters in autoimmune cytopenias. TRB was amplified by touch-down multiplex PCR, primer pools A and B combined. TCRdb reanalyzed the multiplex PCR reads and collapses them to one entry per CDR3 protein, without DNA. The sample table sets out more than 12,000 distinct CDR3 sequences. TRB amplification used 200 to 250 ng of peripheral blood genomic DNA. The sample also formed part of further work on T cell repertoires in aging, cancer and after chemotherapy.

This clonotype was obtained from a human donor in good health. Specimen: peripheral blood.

The CDR3 sequence is CATVRQPNTEAFF. The chain uses TRBV6-5 and TRBJ1-1. This CDR3 is built from 13 residues. From germline, CDR1 is MNHEY and CDR2 SVGAGI.